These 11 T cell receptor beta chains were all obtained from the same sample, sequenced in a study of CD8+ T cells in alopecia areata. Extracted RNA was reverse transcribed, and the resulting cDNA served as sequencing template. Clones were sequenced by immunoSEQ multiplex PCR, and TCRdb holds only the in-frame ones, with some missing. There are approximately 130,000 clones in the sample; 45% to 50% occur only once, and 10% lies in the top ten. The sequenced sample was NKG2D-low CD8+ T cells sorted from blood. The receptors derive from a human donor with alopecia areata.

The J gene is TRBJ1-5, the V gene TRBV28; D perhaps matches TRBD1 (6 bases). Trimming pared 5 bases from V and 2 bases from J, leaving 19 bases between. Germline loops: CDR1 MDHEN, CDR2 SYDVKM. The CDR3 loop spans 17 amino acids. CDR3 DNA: TGTGCCAGCAGTGACGACCGAGCGCAGGGGCGCAATCAGCCCCAGCATTTT. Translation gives CASSDDRAQGRNQPQHF.

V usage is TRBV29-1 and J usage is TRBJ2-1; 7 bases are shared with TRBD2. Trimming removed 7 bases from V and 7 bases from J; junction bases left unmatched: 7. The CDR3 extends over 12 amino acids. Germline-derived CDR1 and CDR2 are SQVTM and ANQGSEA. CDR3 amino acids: CSAQLARNEQFF. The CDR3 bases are TGCAGCGCCCAACTAGCGAGGAATGAGCAGTTCTTC.

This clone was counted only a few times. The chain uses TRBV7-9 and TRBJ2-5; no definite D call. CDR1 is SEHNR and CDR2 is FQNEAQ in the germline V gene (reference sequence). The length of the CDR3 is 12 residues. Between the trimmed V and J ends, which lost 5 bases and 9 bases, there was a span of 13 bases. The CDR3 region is CASSLGLDSQYF. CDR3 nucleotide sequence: TGTGCCAGCAGCCTTGGGTTGGATTCCCAGTACTTC.

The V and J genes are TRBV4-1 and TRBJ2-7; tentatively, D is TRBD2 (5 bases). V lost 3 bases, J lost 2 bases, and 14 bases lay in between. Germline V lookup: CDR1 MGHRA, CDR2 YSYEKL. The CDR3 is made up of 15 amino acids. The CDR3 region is CASSQEAVPTYEQYF. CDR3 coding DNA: TGCGCCAGCAGCCAGGAAGCGGTCCCTACCTACGAGCAGTACTTC.

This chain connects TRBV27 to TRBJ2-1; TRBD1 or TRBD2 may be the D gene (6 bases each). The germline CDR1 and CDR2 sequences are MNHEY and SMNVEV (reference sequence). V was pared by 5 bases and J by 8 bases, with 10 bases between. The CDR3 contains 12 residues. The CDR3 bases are TGTGCCAGCAGTGCTAGGGGGGATGAGCAGTTCTTC. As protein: CASSARGDEQFF.

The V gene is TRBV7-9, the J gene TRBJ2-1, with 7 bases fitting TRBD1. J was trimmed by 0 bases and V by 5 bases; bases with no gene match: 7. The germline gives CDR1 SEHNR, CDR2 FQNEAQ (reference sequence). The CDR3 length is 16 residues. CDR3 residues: CASSGPGTVSYNEQFF. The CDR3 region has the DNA TGTGCCAGCAGCGGGCCGGGGACAGTCTCCTACAATGAGCAGTTCTTC.

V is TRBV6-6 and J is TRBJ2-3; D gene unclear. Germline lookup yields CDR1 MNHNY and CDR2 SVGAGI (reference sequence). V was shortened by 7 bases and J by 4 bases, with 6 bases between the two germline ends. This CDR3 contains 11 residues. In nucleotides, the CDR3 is TGTGCCAGCAAAGGGCCAGATACGCAGTATTTT. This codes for CASKGPDTQYF.

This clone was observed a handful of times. Here the CDR3 reads CASSLGTAADEQFF. The DNA of the CDR3 is TGTGCCAGCAGCTTAGGGACGGCGGCCGATGAGCAGTTCTTC. This rearrangement joins TRBV11-3 to TRBJ2-1; no clear D gene. The V end lost 1 base, the J end lost 8 bases, and 12 bases lay between the germline ends. Per the germline V gene, CDR1 is SGHNT and CDR2 is YENEEA. The CDR3 sequence is 14 residues long.

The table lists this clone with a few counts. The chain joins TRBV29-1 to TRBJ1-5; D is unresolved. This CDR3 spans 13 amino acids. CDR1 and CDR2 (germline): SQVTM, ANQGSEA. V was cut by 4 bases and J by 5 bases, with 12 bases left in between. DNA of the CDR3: TGCAGCGTTGCAATCAGTTGGGATCAGCCCCAGCATTTT. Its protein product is CSVAISWDQPQHF.

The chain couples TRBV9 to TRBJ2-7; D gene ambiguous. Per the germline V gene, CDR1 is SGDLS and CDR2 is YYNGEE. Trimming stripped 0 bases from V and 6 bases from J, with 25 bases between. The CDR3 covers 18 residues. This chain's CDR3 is CASSVAVARLGRFAEQYF. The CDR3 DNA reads TGTGCCAGCAGCGTAGCTGTCGCTCGACTCGGCCGCTTCGCCGAGCAGTACTTC.

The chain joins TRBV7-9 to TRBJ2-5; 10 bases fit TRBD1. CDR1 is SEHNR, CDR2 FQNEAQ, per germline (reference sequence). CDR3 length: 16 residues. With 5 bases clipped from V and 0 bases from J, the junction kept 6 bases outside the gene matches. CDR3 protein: CASSITGTGDQETQYF. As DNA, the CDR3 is TGTGCCAGCAGCATAACCGGGACAGGGGACCAAGAGACCCAGTACTTC.